These T cell receptor beta chains were read from a single sample in a study of PD-1 blockade in mismatch repair-deficient tumors. TCRdb keeps only in-frame clones here, not all; method: immunoSEQ multiplex PCR. The data contain tens of thousands of clones, around four fifths of them singletons. The source material was peripheral blood, sampled 2 weeks after starting pembrolizumab. The receptors were sampled from an adult with mismatch repair-deficient cancer. The CDR3 runs from the conserved cysteine through the conserved F or W.

>TRBV7-9
CASRRGTGELFF
>TRBV30
CAWSAGGDGNTIYF
>TRBV6-5
CASSYSSGGNEQYF
>TRBV27
CASSSPRDTISGANVLTF
>TRBV28
CASSPRGSGGQETQYF
>TRBV6-5
CASSYRDRSTDTQYF
>TRBV14
CASSHEVRPIGGYTF
>TRBV6-6
CASSKPTDYEQYF
>TRBV25-1
CASSGTEGGDQPQHF
>TRBV19
CASSIGTDVYGYTF
>TRBV6-1
CASRATPNTEAFF
>TRBV30
CAWSIRQNTEAFF
>TRBV6-1
CASSEASEQFF
>TRBV18
CASSPVDRTNYGYTF
>TRBV7-3
CASRLTGQSTDTQYF